The 4 T cell receptor beta chains reported below all come from one sample, sequenced in a study of kidney transplant recipient with SARS-CoV-2 infection. TCRdb processed the reads anew with MiXCR; each CDR3 protein has one entry. The sample contains approximately 240,000 distinct CDR3 sequences, less than 35% of which appear only once. The sequences come from a blood sample, collected at baseline and on approximately day 120 from a kidney transplant recipient. The receptors shown here come from a young adult male patient who had COVID-19 and was a kidney transplant recipient. Certain T cells may be donor cells from the graft.

In its sample, this clonotype was seen many times. The chain uses TRBV11-3 and TRBJ1-2, with D uncertain. V was trimmed by 5 bases and J by 4 bases, leaving 23 bases between them. Germline-derived CDR1 and CDR2 are SGHNT and YENEEA. The CDR3 covers 17 residues. CDR3: CASSHEIDLGKTYGYTF. The CDR3 DNA is TGTGCCAGCAGCCATGAAATCGATCTCGGAAAGACCTATGGCTACACCTTC.

This clonotype was counted many times. The CDR3 bases are TGTGCCAGCAGTGACTGCGAACGCTCTAGAAAGACCTATGGCTACACCTTC. This sequence encodes CASSDCERSRKTYGYTF. The V and J genes are TRBV6-8 and TRBJ1-2; D gene unclear. The length of the CDR3 is 17 residues. In germline, CDR1 is MNHGY, CDR2 SAAAGT. Between the trimmed V and J ends, which lost 5 bases and 4 bases, there was a span of 23 bases.

This clonotype has at least ten counts. The DNA of the CDR3 is TGTGCCACCAGCGAGGAGACAAGGTGTGGAAAGACCTATGGCTACACCTTC. Protein: CATSEETRCGKTYGYTF. V is TRBV15 and J is TRBJ1-2, with D unresolved. This CDR3 has 17 amino acids. Germline lookup yields CDR1 LNHNV and CDR2 YYDKDF (reference sequence). V was shortened by 5 bases and J by 4 bases, with 23 bases between the two germline ends.

Note on this clonotype: Just one base apart from a much larger clone, this may be a read error. CDR3 loop: CASSFRFPISFSETQYF. In nucleotides, the CDR3 is TGTGCCAGCAGCTTCCGGTTTCCCATTTCTTTCTCTGAGACCCAGTACTTC. The chain combines TRBV3-1 with TRBJ2-3; D gene ambiguous. The J call is doubtful: the DNA matches TRBJ2-5 better. The CDR3 runs 17 residues. Germline V gene data show CDR1 as LGHDT and CDR2 as YNNKEL (reference sequence).